These T cell receptor beta chains were read from a single sample in a study of blood T cell repertoires in COVID-19. Profiled with immunoSEQ multiplex PCR; TCRdb holds only in-frame clones, not every one. The sample contains over 300,000 clones, more than 75% of which appear only once. The sequencing sample was made of PBMCs or T cells enriched from blood (not recorded which). These receptors came from a woman between 18 and 29 years old who had recovered from COVID-19. Both conserved end residues are part of each CDR3. Clone sizes are given selectively: once, few, many, or a class where the clone is expanded.

V,size,CDR3
TRBV2,NA,CASRRGQGREKLFF
TRBV7-9,NA,CASSFQGQADGYTF
TRBV10-3,NA,CATTTGTPEAFF
TRBV2,NA,CASTLNLAGETQYF
TRBV19,few,CASSIRVSYNEQFF
TRBV27,NA,CASRGRLAEDRFF
TRBV25-1,NA,CASHSGGTEAFF
TRBV5-1,NA,CASSLRGRSGYTF
TRBV7-2,NA,CASSGTGYEQYF
TRBV18,NA,CASSPGQDVATEAFF
TRBV29-1,NA,CSVGQEGGVGAEAFF
TRBV5-5,NA,CASHEVGNTIYF
TRBV19,NA,CASWDRESYTEAFF
TRBV27,NA,CASSLRQGGYYEQYF
TRBV10-3,once,CAFRAGTGDTEAFF
TRBV7-9,NA,CASSPRDTQYF
TRBV7-3,NA,CASSLMGGNTEAFF
TRBV20-1,NA,CSASPAGTATDTQYF
TRBV7-3,NA,CASSLAGSRGDRYGYTF
TRBV28,NA,CASSFMRGSNQPQHF
TRBV5-5,NA,CASSLVVGGRYEQYF
TRBV27,NA,CASSITGTAGSPLHF
TRBV6-4,NA,CASSEQGQGGYEQYF
TRBV10-1,NA,CASSEDQYTEAFF
TRBV5-1,once,CASSLDRTNYGYTF
TRBV10-3,NA,CAIRDQGRLEVLGYTF
TRBV19,NA,CASRVSFRGVKGRAMNTEAFF
TRBV6-5,NA,CASSYGAGGYGYTF
TRBV5-1,NA,CASSLQQVRANTEAFF
TRBV2,NA,CASSERYSTAGYTF
TRBV6-5,NA,CASSYAREDGYTF